By frequency in the sample, the clone carrying this T cell receptor (beta chain) is medium-sized (0.01 to 0.1%). Its antigen is not known. The source of the sample is a study of HIV-infected patients and healthy controls. CDR3 length equals 14 residues. Trimming cost V 4 bases and J 4 bases, with 13 bases left between them. Germline assignment: CDR1 SEHNR and CDR2 FQNEAQ (reference sequence). cDNA was made from roughly 470 ng RNA using alpha and beta constant primers. Alpha and beta chain libraries were made separately by chain-specific third strand synthesis with multiplexing indices. TCRdb re-called the 5' RACE reads with MiXCR, one entry per CDR3 protein. The sample holds roughly 7,300 distinct CDR3 sequences, roughly 7.4% seen once. All unsorted peripheral T cells were captured because whole blood was used without fractionation. Study-wide findings and caveats: In HIV-infected patients, the apparent post-therapy Gini index recovery did not replicate in size-matched data.

The chain couples TRBV7-9 to TRBJ1-1; D unclear. The clonotype originates from an adult with HIV infection. The sample here was blood, taken before antiretroviral therapy. In nucleotides, the CDR3 is TGTGCCAGCAGCTCCCCCAGTACGGCCACTGAAGCTTTCTTT. Its translation: CASSSPSTATEAFF.